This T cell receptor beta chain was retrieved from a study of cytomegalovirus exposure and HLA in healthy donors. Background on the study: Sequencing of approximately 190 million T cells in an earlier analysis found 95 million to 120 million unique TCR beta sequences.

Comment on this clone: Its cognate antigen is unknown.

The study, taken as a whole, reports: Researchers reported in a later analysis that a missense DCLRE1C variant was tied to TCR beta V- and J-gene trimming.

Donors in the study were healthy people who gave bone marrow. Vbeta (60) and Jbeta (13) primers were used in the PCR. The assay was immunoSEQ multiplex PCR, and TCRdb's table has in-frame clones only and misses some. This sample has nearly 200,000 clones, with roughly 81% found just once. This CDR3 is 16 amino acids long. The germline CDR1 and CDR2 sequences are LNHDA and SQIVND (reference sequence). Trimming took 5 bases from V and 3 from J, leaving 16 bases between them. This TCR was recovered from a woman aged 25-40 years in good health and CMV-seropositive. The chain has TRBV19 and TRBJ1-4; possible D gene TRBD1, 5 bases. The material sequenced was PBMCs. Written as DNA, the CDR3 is TGTGCCAGTAGTGATCGCGGGGCAGCACCTAATGAAAAACTGTTTTTT. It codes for CASSDRGAAPNEKLFF.